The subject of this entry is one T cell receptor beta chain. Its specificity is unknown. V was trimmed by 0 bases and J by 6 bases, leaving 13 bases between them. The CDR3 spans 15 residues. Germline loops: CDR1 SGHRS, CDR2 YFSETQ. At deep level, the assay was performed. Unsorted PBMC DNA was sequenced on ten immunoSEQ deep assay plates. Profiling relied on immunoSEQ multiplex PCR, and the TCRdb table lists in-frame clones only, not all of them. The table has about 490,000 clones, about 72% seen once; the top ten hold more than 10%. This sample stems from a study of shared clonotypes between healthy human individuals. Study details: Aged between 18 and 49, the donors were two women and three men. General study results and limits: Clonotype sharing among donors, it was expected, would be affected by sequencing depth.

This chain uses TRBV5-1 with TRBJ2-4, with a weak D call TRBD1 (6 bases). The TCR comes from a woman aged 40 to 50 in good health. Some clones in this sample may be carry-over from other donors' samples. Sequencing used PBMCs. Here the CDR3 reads CASSLDTGFGNIQYF. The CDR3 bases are TGCGCCAGCAGCTTGGATACAGGGTTCGGAAACATTCAGTACTTC.